This T cell receptor (beta chain) is drawn from a study of blood T cell repertoires in COVID-19. Study-level information: Spain, Italy and the United States supplied samples that represented acute and convalescent COVID-19.

Per the study methods: Counts of nucleated cells, estimated from reference gene primer amplification, were obtained. Profiled with immunoSEQ multiplex PCR; TCRdb holds only in-frame clones, not every one. The D gene and trimming were derived from the DNA, and the V and J assignments and clone size from that table. This sample has roughly 150,000 clones; roughly 90% occur once, and the top ten carry around 2.9%. This clone was seen a few times. The sequenced sample consisted of peripheral blood. The receptor was derived from a man between 60 and 75 years old with acute or convalescent COVID-19.

Here the CDR3 DNA reads TGTGCCAGCAGTGAATTGCCCCCTACAGTTAACTATGGCTACACCTTC. Translation: CASSELPPTVNYGYTF. The V call is TRBV6-1, the J call TRBJ1-2; D uncertain. Trimming stripped 2 bases from V and 1 base from J, with 14 bases between. The CDR3 consists of 16 residues. Germline V gene lookup returns CDR1 MNHNS and CDR2 SASEGT.